This section outlines one T cell receptor (beta chain) sequence together with its context. As yet, its antigen is unknown. Assay used: immunoSEQ multiplex PCR; TCRdb lists only in-frame clones, some missing. The sample carries tens of thousands of clones, over 90% recorded once. The time point: newly diagnosed, previously untreated cHL patient sample. Researchers used newly diagnosed, untreated classical Hodgkin lymphoma PBMCs for comparison. The data stem from a study of PD-1 blockade in classical Hodgkin lymphoma. Study-level results: Reasons behind the repertoire differences stay unclear, perhaps disease activity or earlier therapy.

The CDR3 runs to 13 residues. With 0 bases removed from V and 9 bases from J, the gap between germline ends came to 11 bases. From germline, CDR1 is LNHNV and CDR2 YYDKDF (reference sequence). The V call is TRBV15, the J call TRBJ1-1; D is perhaps TRBD1 (5 bases). The receptor's source is a human donor with classical Hodgkin lymphoma. Material: peripheral blood mononuclear cells (PBMCs). DNA of the CDR3: TGTGCCACCAGCAGAGATCAGGGCGAGCAAGCTTTCTTT. Residues: CATSRDQGEQAFF. Drawing the rest from reference TRBV15 and TRBJ1-1, the complete variable domain is DAMVIQNPRYQVTQFGKPVTLSCSQTLNHNVMYWYQQKSSQAPKLLFHYYDKDFNNEADTPDNFQSRRPNTSFCFLDIRSPGLGDTAMYLCATSRDQGEQAFFGQGTRLTVV.